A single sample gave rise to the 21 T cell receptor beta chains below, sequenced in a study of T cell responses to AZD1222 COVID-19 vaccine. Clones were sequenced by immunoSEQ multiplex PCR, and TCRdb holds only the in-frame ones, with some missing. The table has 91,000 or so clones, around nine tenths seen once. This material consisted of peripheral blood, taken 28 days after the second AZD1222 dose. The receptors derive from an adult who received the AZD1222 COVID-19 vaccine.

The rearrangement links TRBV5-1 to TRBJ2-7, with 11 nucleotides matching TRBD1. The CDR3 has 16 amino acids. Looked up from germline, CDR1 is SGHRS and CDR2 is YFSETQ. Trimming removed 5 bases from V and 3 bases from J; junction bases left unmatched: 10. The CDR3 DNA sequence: TGCGCCAGCAGAAGATCCGGGACAGGGGGAAACTACGAGCAGTACTTC. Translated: CASRRSGTGGNYEQYF.

CDR3 coding DNA: TGCGCCAGCAGCCAAGAACAGGGAAATGAAAAACTGTTTTTT. Its translation is CASSQEQGNEKLFF. V and J are TRBV4-3 and TRBJ1-4; D is perhaps TRBD1 (6 bases). Germline V gene data show CDR1 as LGHNA and CDR2 as YSLEER. CDR3 length: 14 amino acids. Trimming pared 0 bases from V and 5 bases from J, leaving 7 bases between.

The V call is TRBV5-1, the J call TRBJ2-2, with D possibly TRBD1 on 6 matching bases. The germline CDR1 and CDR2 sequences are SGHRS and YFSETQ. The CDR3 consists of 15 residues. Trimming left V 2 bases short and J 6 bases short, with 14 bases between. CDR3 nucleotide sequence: TGCGCCAGCAGCTTAGGACAGACGATCCCCGGGGAGCTGTTTTTT. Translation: CASSLGQTIPGELFF.

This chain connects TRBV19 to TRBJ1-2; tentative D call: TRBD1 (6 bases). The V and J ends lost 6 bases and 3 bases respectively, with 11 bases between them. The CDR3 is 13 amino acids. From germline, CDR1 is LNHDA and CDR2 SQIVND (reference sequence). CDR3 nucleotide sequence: TGTGCCAGTAGCACTGGACAGCACTATGGCTACACCTTC. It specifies CASSTGQHYGYTF.

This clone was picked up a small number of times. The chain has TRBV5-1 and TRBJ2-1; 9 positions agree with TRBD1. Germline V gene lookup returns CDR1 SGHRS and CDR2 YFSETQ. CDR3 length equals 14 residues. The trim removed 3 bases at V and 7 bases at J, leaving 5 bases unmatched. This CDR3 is CASSSGQGANEQFF. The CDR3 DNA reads TGCGCCAGCAGCTCGGGACAGGGCGCTAATGAGCAGTTCTTC. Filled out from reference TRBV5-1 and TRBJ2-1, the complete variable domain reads KAGVTQTPRYLIKTRGQQVTLSCSPISGHRSVSWYQQTPGQGLQFLFEYFSETQRNKGNFPGRFSGRQFSNSRSEMNVSTLELGDSALYLCASSSGQGANEQFFGPGTRLTVL.

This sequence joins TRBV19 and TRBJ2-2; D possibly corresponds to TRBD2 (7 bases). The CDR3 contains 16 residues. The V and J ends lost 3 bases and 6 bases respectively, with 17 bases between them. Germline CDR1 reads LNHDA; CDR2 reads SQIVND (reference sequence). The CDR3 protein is CASSITGGPLSGELFF. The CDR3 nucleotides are TGTGCCAGTAGTATCACCGGGGGGCCTCTTTCCGGGGAGCTGTTTTTT.

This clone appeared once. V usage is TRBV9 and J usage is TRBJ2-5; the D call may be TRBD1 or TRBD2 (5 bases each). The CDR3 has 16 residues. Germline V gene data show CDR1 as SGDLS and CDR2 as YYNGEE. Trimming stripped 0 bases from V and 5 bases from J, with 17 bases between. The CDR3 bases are TGTGCCAGCAGCGTAGCTTCGGGGACGGGTGGTGAGACCCAGTACTTC. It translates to CASSVASGTGGETQYF.

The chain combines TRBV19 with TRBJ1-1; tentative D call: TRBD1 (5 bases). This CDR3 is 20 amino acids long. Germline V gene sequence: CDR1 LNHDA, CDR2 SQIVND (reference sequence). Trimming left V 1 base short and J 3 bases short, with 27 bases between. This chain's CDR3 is CASSIVRGDPFPTPDTEAFF. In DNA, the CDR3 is TGTGCCAGTAGTATAGTTCGCGGGGACCCCTTTCCCACCCCGGACACTGAAGCTTTCTTT.

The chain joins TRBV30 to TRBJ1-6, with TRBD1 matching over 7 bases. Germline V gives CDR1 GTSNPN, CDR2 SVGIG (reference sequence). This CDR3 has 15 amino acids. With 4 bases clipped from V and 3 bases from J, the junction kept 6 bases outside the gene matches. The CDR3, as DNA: TGTGCCTGGACGCCACGGGACAGCTATAATTCACCCCTCCACTTT. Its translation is CAWTPRDSYNSPLHF.

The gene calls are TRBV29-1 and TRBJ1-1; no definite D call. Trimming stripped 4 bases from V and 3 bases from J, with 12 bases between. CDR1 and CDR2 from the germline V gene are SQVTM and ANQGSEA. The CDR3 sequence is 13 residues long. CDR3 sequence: CSVGWRADTEAFF. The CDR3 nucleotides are TGCAGCGTTGGTTGGAGGGCAGACACTGAAGCTTTCTTT.

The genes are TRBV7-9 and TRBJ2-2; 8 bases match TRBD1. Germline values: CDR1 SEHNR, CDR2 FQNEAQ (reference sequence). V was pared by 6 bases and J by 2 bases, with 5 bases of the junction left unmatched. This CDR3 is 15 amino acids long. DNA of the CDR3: TGTGCCAGCAGGAAGGGACAGGTCAACACCGGGGAGCTGTTTTTT. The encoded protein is CASRKGQVNTGELFF.

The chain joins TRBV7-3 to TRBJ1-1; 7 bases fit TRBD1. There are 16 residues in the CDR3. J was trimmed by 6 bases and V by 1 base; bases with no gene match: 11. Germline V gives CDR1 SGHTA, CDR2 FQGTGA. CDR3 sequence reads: CASSLKGGRSTAEAFF. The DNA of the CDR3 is TGTGCCAGCAGCTTAAAAGGGGGCAGGTCGACCGCTGAAGCTTTCTTT.

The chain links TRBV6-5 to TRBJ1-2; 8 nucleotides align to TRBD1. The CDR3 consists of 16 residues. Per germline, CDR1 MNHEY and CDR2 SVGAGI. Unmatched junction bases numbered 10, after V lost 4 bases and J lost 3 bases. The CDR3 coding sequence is TGTGCCAGCAGTTCCCTTCCGTCAGGGGGCGACTATGGCTACACCTTC. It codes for CASSSLPSGGDYGYTF.

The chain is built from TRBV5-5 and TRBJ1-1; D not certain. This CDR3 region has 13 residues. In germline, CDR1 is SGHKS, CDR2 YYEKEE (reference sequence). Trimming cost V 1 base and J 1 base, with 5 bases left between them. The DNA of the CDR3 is TGTGCCAGCAGCTTGAGCGCGAACACTGAAGCTTTCTTT. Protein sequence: CASSLSANTEAFF.

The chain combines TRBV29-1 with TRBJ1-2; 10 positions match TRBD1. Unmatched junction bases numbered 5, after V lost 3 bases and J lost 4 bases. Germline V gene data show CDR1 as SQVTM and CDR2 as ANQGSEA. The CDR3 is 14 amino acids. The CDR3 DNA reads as TGCAGCGTTGATTTTGGGACAGGGGTCTATGGCTACACCTTC. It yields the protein CSVDFGTGVYGYTF.

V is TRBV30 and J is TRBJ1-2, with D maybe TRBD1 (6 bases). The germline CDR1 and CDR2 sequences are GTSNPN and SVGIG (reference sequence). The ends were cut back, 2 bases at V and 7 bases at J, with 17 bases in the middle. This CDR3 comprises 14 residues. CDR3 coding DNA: TGTGCCTGGAGTTATCTCACAAGGGGGGGTGGCTACACCTTC. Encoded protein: CAWSYLTRGGGYTF.

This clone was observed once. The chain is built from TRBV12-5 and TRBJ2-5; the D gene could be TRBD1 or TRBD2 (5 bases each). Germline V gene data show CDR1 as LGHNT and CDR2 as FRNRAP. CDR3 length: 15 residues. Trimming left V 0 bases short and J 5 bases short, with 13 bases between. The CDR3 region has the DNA TGTGCTAGTGGTTTGGTACAATGGGGCGGGGAGACCCAGTACTTC. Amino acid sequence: CASGLVQWGGETQYF.

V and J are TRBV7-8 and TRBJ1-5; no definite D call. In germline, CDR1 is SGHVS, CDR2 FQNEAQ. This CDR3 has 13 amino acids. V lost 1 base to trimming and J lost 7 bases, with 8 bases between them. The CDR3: CASSLDGRQPQHF. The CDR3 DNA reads TGTGCCAGCAGCTTAGACGGGCGGCAGCCCCAGCATTTT. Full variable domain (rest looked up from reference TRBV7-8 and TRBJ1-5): GAGVSQSPRYKVAKRGQDVALRCDPISGHVSLFWYQQALGQGPEFLTYFQNEAQLDKSGLPSDRFFAERPEGSVSTLKIQRTQQEDSAVYLCASSLDGRQPQHFGDGTRLSIL.

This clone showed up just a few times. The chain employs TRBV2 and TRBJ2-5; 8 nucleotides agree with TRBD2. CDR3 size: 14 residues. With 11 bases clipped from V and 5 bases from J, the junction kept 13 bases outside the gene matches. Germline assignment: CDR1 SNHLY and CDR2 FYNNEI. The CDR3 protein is CADGSGGATETQYF. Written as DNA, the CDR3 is TGTGCCGATGGGTCGGGGGGGGCCACGGAGACCCAGTACTTC.

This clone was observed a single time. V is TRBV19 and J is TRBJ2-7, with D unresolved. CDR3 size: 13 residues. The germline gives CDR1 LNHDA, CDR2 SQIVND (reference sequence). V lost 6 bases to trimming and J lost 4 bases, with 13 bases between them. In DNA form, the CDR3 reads TGTGCCAGTAGCCCTACAGTAGGGTACGAGCAGTACTTC. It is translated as CASSPTVGYEQYF.

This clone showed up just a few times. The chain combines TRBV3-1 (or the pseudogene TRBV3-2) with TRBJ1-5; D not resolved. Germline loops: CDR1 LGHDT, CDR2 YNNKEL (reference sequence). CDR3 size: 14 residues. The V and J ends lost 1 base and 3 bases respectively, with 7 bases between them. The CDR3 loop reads CASSQGGNNQPQHF. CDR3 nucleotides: TGTGCCAGCAGCCAAGGGGGTAACAATCAGCCCCAGCATTTT.